This TCR beta chain was identified in a study of T-cell memory formation after mild COVID-19. This clonotype came up many times. As yet, its antigen is unknown. Study-wide points: Mainly CM and EM harbored the contracting CD4+ clones; mainly EMRA harbored the CD8+ ones.

Unmatched junction bases numbered 3, after V lost 0 bases and J lost 4 bases. The CDR3 is 14 residues long. Germline lookup yields CDR1 LGHNA and CDR2 YSLEER. TCRdb ran MiXCR on the 5' RACE reads and lists one entry per CDR3 protein. Among about 340,000 distinct CDR3 sequences, 10% to 15% were seen once, and the ten largest hold 20% to 25%. The TCR originated in a man between 18 and 35 years old who had mild COVID-19 (a few samples of this study predate the infection). Cell type and time point are not known. The chain joins TRBV4-3 to TRBJ2-7, with 7 bases identical to TRBD1. Specimen: PBMCs or a T cell subset sorted from them (not recorded which). As DNA, the CDR3 is TGCGCCAGCAGCCAAGATTGGACAGGTTACGAGCAGTACTTC. The encoded protein is CASSQDWTGYEQYF.